Following are 15 T cell receptor beta chains from one sample sequenced in a study of T cells expressing NK-cell markers. TCRdb re-analyzed the 5' RACE reads; it lists each CDR3 protein once, without DNA. The table lists over 600 distinct CDR3 sequences. Sequenced sample: blood T cells: a sorted CD56 or NKG2C T cell subset, CD4+ or CD8+ T cells, or bulk PBMC T cells (not recorded which). The receptors come from a woman aged 18 to 69 in good health.

In terms of frequency, this clonotype is large. The chain carries TRBV6-4 and TRBJ2-1; TCRdb's D call of TRBD2 is untestable without DNA. The CDR3 runs to 14 residues. Germline CDR1 reads MRHNA; CDR2 reads SNTAGT. The CDR3: CASSLAEGGHEQFF.

This clonotype is called large based on its frequency. The V call is TRBV6-4, the J call TRBJ2-1; with no DNA, the TCRdb D assignment of TRBD2 cannot be verified. The germline V gene encodes CDR1 MRHNA and CDR2 SNTAGT. CDR3 size: 15 residues. CDR3: CASSDVAGEPNVQFF.

This clonotype is classed as medium-sized by frequency. The V call is TRBV20-1, the J call TRBJ1-2; absent DNA, TCRdb's TRBD1 call cannot be checked. The CDR3 covers 14 residues. The V gene's germline CDR1 is DFQATT and CDR2 SNEGSKA (reference sequence). CDR3 sequence reads: CSASAGREYDGYTF.

This sequence joins TRBV20-1 and TRBJ1-6; the D call of TRBD1 rests on TCRdb alone, since no DNA is present to check it. The CDR3 spans 14 residues. Germline CDR1 reads DFQATT; CDR2 reads SNEGSKA (reference sequence). CDR3 in amino acids: CSASTGGESSPLHF.

Measured by frequency, this clonotype is large. The chain has TRBV7-8 and TRBJ2-1; TCRdb proposes TRBD2, but this gene call is untestable without DNA. From germline, CDR1 is SGHVS and CDR2 FQNEAQ. The CDR3 runs to 18 residues. Here the CDR3 reads CASSYPRDSGSSYNEQFF.

This clonotype shows up as medium-sized by frequency. The chain couples TRBV20-1 to TRBJ1-1; TCRdb lists TRBD1, though no DNA is available to test this call. The CDR3 covers 13 residues. Germline CDR1 is DFQATT and CDR2 is SNEGSKA (reference sequence). CDR3 in amino acids: CSASGSGHTEAFF.

By frequency, this clonotype is medium-sized. The chain uses TRBV6-6 and TRBJ2-1; checking the TCRdb D call of TRBD2 is not possible without DNA. CDR3 length: 12 residues. In germline, CDR1 is MNHNY, CDR2 SVGAGI (reference sequence). The CDR3 loop is CAGSGGLGEQFF.

By frequency, this clonotype registers large. The rearrangement joins TRBV6-4 to TRBJ2-3; TCRdb's D call of TRBD2 is untestable without DNA. In germline, CDR1 is MRHNA, CDR2 SNTAGT. This CDR3 is built from 14 residues. The CDR3 loop is CASSERGAEDTQYF.

This clonotype is deemed large by its frequency. The chain has TRBV20-1 and TRBJ2-5. The CDR3 loop spans 14 amino acids. The germline CDR1 and CDR2 sequences are DFQATT and SNEGSKA (reference sequence). The CDR3 here is CSARDGSRAETQYF.

This clonotype is labeled medium-sized (0.01 to 0.1%) based on frequency. The V call is TRBV5-1, the J call TRBJ1-2; the TRBD1 assignment by TCRdb is unverifiable without DNA. Germline CDR1 reads SGHRS; CDR2 reads YFSETQ. The CDR3 covers 13 residues. This chain's CDR3 is CASNRQGNYGYTF.

Considering frequency, this clonotype is large. CDR3 sequence reads: CSARRLAGGDADTQYF. This chain links TRBV20-1 with TRBJ2-3; TCRdb outputs TRBD2, but without DNA this stays unchecked. This CDR3 contains 16 residues. Germline CDR1 and CDR2: DFQATT and SNEGSKA (reference sequence).

Frequency places this clonotype as medium-sized. The CDR3 loop reads CASSYGLAGGSDEQFF. V is TRBV4-2 and J is TRBJ2-1; checking the TCRdb D call of TRBD2 is not possible without DNA. The V gene's germline CDR1 is LGHNA and CDR2 YNFKEQ. This CDR3 spans 16 amino acids.

Judged by frequency, this clonotype is large. The V call is TRBV19, the J call TRBJ2-1; TCRdb's D gene call, TRBD2, goes unchecked for lack of DNA. Germline V CDR1 and CDR2: LNHDA, SQIVND (reference sequence). The CDR3 is made up of 17 amino acids. CDR3: CASSIEAAGGRGNEQFF.

This clonotype is labeled medium-sized (0.01 to 0.1%) based on frequency. The chain employs TRBV7-2 and TRBJ2-3; TCRdb indicates TRBD1, and absent DNA this call remains unverified. CDR1 is SGHTA, CDR2 FQGNSA, per germline. The CDR3 sequence is 16 residues long. This chain's CDR3 is CASSLRPGGGTDTQYF.

V gene TRBV12-2 combines with J gene TRBJ2-7; TCRdb gives TRBD2 as the D gene, but with no DNA this cannot be confirmed. TRBV12-2 is given as a pseudogene. The CDR3 is 13 residues long. The CDR3 region is CTPRRERSYEQYF.